The 9 T cell receptor beta chains in this list originate from one sample, sequenced in a study of blood T cells in healthy people across ages (dated by TCRdb to 2014 to 2015). The library came from 5' RACE. TCRdb records Illumina HiSeq 2500 as the sequencer. A second roughly 6 to 12 cycle PCR used a sample-barcoded 5' primer and a J-beta primer mix. The raw public reads went through TCRdb reprocessing: fastp at Q25, MiXCR clone calling, in-frame beta chains kept. CDR3 protein duplicates are merged, each entry listing the most common genes and DNA. The sample table lists 800,000 to 950,000 distinct CDR3 sequences, 48% of them with a count of one. The ten largest account for around an eighth of the sample. Sequenced sample: blood. Receptor source: a man aged 25 to 45 in good health.

The chain carries TRBV10-3 and TRBJ2-4, with TRBD1 matching over 7 bases. The better agreement between TRBJ2-7 and the DNA end casts doubt on the J call. CDR3 length: 13 amino acids. The germline V gene has CDR1 ENHRY and CDR2 SYGVKD. The CDR3 protein is CAISGQGRDEQYF. The CDR3 DNA reads as TGTGCCATCAGTGGACAGGGAAGGGACGAGCAGTACTTC.

This rearrangement joins TRBV7-8 to TRBJ2-4; 8 bases fit TRBD1. The CDR3 extends over 17 amino acids. Germline V CDR1 and CDR2: SGHVS, FQNEAQ. Trimming at V came to 5 bases and at J to 8 bases, leaving 17 bases not matched to a gene. The CDR3: CASSPYTGTGPADIQYF. In DNA, the CDR3 is TGTGCCAGCAGCCCCTATACTGGGACAGGCCCGGCGGACATTCAGTACTTC.

The rearrangement links TRBV7-2 to TRBJ2-1, with D uncertain. CDR3 length: 18 residues. Germline-derived CDR1 and CDR2 are SGHTA and FQGNSA. Trimming took off 4 bases at V and 0 bases at J, with 19 bases between the two ends. The CDR3 here is CASSSPTRTVSSYNEQFF. In DNA form, the CDR3 reads TGTGCCAGCAGCTCCCCCACAAGGACGGTTAGCTCCTACAATGAGCAGTTCTTC.

Only a few counts were recorded for this clonotype. The rearrangement links TRBV20-1 to TRBJ2-7, with TRBD2 identical over 10 bases. Germline assignment: CDR1 DFQATT and CDR2 SNEGSKA (reference sequence). The CDR3 extends over 14 amino acids. The ends lost 8 bases at V and 6 bases at J; junction bases unmatched: 13. CDR3 residues: CSPIGSGGEGEQYF. The CDR3 coding sequence is TGCAGTCCCATTGGGAGCGGGGGGGAGGGCGAGCAGTACTTC.

The chain combines TRBV6-5 with TRBJ2-3; TRBD1 is a possible D gene (6 bases). Germline V gene sequence: CDR1 MNHEY, CDR2 SVGAGI. V dropped 10 bases and J dropped 3 bases, with 11 bases sitting between them. This CDR3 region has 12 residues. The CDR3, as DNA: TGTGCCACCCAGGGGACGACAGATACGCAGTATTTT. It yields the protein CATQGTTDTQYF.

The chain recombines TRBV11-2 with TRBJ2-3; D is perhaps TRBD1 (5 bases). The germline V gene has CDR1 SGHAT and CDR2 FQNNGV. This CDR3 has 14 residues. V was clipped by 8 bases and J by 2 bases, with 14 bases between them. DNA of the CDR3: TGTGCCAGCCAGGACATCATTTACACAGATACGCAGTATTTT. Its protein product is CASQDIIYTDTQYF.

Regarding this clonotype: At one boundary the junction diverges from the germline segment, which might be a read error. The chain recombines TRBV7-7 with TRBJ2-1; 7 bases map to TRBD2. From germline, CDR1 is SSHAT and CDR2 FNYEAQ (reference sequence). There are 17 residues in the CDR3. CDR3 nucleotides: TGTGCTAGCAGCTTATTCGTAGGGGAGTGGGAGGGCAATGAGCAGTTCTTC. It codes for CASSLFVGEWEGNEQFF.

This clonotype was counted a few times. The V gene is TRBV12-3 or TRBV12-4, the J gene TRBJ1-4; D gene uncertain. The CDR3 length is 14 residues. Between the trimmed V and J ends, which lost 6 bases and 2 bases, there was a span of 10 bases. CDR3 in amino acids: CASRPGATNEKLFF. CDR3 DNA: TGTGCCAGCAGACCGGGCGCGACTAATGAAAAACTGTTTTTT.

V and J are TRBV4-1 and TRBJ2-4, with 8 bases lining up with TRBD2. The last part of the DNA fits TRBJ2-7 better; the J call may be wrong. The CDR3 extends over 16 amino acids. CDR1 and CDR2 from the germline V gene are MGHRA and YSYEKL. The CDR3 coding sequence is TGCGCCAGCAGCCTATCTAAAACCGGGACTAGCTACGAGCAGTACTTC. Protein product: CASSLSKTGTSYEQYF.